The sequence of this T cell receptor (beta chain) was determined in a study of T cell responses to AZD1222 COVID-19 vaccine. The study, taken as a whole, reports: Spike was spanned by vaccine-associated CD4 TCRs, which were dominant at 160-218 and 743-854. Reportedly, nearly half the spike-specific TCRs target unmutated variant regions. The sample set comprised mostly white British donors with more females, and clonal diversity was possibly underestimated.

Some clones are missing from TCRdb's copy, which holds only in-frame ones; the method was immunoSEQ multiplex PCR. The table includes 70,000 to 85,000 clones, around 86% detected once. V was trimmed by 3 bases and J by 4 bases, leaving 16 bases between them. This CDR3 contains 15 residues. The germline gives CDR1 SGHDT, CDR2 YYEEEE. As to this clone: The antigen is undetermined.

V usage is TRBV5-6 and J usage is TRBJ1-1; D gene ambiguous. Sequencing used peripheral blood, obtained on day 0 of AZD1222 vaccination. The TCR sequence derives from an adult in good health. The CDR3 loop reads CASSSVALMGTEAFF. In nucleotides, the CDR3 is TGTGCCAGCAGCTCGGTGGCACTGATGGGCACTGAAGCTTTCTTT.